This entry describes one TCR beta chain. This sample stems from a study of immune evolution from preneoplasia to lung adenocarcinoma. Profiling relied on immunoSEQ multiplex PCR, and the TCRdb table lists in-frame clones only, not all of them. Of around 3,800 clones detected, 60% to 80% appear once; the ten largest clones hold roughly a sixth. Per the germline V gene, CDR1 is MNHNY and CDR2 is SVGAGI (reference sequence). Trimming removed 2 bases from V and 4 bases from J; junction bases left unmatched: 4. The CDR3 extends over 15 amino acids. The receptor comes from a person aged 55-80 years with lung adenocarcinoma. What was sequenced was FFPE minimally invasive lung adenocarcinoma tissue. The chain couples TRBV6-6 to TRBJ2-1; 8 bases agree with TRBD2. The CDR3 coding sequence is TGTGCCAGCAGTTACAGGAGCGGGGGTTACAATGAGCAGTTCTTC. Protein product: CASSYRSGGYNEQFF.